This T cell receptor (beta chain) was sequenced for a study of T cell repertoires in cytomegalovirus infection. As for the study in general: It was the public TCR beta signatures that indicated both CMV infection and matching HLA type. Study results and limitations: Cumulative public TCR beta family frequency identified CMV carriers with the relevant HLA. HLA-C-restricted, CMV-specific TCR beta clonotypes were dominant ex vivo.

TCRdb re-called the reads through MiXCR, storing one row per CDR3 protein. Here the sample spans around 100,000 distinct CDR3 sequences, 9.5% to 13% being singletons. V lost 1 base and J lost 6, with 11 bases in between. Germline loops: CDR1 SGHDT, CDR2 YYEEEE. This CDR3 is 14 amino acids long. About this clonotype itself: As yet, its antigen is unknown.

This sequence originates from a human donor in good health (CMV status not recorded). Some clones in this sample may be carry-over from other donors' samples. The V and J genes are TRBV5-6 and TRBJ2-1, with D maybe TRBD1 (6 bases). Sequencing used PBMCs, sequenced either directly or after in vitro stimulation (not recorded which). This chain's CDR3 is CASSLRDRFNEQFF. In nucleotides, the CDR3 is TGTGCCAGCAGCTTGCGCGACAGGTTCAATGAGCAGTTCTTC.